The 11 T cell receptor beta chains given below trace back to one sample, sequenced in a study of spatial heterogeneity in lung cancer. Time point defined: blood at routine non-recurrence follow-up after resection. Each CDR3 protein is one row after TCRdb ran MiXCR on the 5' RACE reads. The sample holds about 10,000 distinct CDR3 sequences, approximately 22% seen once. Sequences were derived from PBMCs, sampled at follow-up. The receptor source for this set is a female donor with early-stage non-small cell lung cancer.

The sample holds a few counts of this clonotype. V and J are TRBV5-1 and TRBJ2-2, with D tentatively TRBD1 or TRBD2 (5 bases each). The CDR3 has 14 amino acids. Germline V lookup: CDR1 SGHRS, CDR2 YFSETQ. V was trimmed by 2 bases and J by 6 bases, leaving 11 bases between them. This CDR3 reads CASSFTGLPGELFF. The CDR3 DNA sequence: TGCGCCAGCAGCTTTACGGGGCTCCCCGGGGAGCTGTTTTTT.

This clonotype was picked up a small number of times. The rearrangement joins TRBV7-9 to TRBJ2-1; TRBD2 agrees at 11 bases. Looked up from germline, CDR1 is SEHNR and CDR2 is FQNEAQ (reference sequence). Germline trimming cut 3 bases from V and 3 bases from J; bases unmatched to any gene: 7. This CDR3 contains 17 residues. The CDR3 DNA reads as TGTGCCAGCAGCTTGGCCGCCACTAGCGGGAGCTACAATGAGCAGTTCTTC. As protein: CASSLAATSGSYNEQFF. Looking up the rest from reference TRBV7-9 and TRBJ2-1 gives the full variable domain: DTGVSQNPRHKITKRGQNVTFRCDPISEHNRLYWYRQTLGQGPEFLTYFQNEAQLEKSRLLSDRFSAERPKGSFSTLEIQRTEQGDSAMYLCASSLAATSGSYNEQFFGPGTRLTVL.

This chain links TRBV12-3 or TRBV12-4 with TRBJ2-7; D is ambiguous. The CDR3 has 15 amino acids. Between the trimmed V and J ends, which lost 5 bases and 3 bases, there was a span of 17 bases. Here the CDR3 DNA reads TGTGCCAGCAGTCCTCGCGATCCGGGTTACTACGAGCAGTACTTC. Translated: CASSPRDPGYYEQYF.

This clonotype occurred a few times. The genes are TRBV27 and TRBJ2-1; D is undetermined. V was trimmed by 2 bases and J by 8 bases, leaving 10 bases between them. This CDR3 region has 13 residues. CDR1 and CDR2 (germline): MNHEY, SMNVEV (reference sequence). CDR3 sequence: CASSLGPWDEQFF. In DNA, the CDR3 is TGTGCCAGCAGTTTAGGACCCTGGGATGAGCAGTTCTTC.

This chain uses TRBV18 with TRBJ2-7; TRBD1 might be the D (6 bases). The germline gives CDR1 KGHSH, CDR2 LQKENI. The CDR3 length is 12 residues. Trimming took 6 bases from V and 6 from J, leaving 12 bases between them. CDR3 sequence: CASSRPGAEQYF. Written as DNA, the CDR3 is TGTGCCAGCTCCCGACCAGGGGCCGAGCAGTACTTC.

CDR3 sequence reads: CATQNGQERTDTQYF. DNA for the CDR3: TGCGCCACCCAGAACGGACAGGAGCGTACAGATACGCAGTATTTT. This chain connects TRBV5-1 to TRBJ2-3, with 7 bases lining up with TRBD1. Germline-derived CDR1 and CDR2 are SGHRS and YFSETQ. With 9 bases clipped from V and 3 bases from J, the junction kept 13 bases outside the gene matches. The CDR3 contains 15 residues.

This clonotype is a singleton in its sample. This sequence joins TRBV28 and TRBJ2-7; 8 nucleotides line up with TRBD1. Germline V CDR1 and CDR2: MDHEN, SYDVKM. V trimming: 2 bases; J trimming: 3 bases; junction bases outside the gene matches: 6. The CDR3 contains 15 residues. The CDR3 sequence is CASSLRGTGIYEQYF. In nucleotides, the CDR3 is TGTGCCAGCAGTTTACGCGGGACAGGTATCTACGAGCAGTACTTC.

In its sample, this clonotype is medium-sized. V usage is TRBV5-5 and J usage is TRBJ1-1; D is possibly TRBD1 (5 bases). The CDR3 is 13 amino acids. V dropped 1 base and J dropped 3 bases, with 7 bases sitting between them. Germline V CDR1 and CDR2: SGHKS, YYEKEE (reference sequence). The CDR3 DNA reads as TGTGCCAGCAGCTTGTCCAGGGACACTGAAGCTTTCTTT. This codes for CASSLSRDTEAFF. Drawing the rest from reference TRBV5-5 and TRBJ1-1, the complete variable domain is DAGVTQSPTHLIKTRGQQVTLRCSPISGHKSVSWYQQVLGQGPQFIFQYYEKEERGRGNFPDRFSARQFPNYSSELNVNALLLGDSALYLCASSLSRDTEAFFGQGTRLTVV.

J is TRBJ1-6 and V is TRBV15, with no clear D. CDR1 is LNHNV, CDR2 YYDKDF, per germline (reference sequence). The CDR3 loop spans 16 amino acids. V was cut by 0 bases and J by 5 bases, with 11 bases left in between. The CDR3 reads CATSRDADPDNSPLHF. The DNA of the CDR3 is TGTGCCACCAGCAGAGATGCGGACCCCGATAATTCACCCCTCCACTTT.

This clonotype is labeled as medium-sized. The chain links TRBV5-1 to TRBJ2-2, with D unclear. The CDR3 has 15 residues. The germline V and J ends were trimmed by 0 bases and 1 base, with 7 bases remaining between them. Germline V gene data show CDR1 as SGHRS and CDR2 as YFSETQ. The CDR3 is CASSLVFGNTGELFF. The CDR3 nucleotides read TGCGCCAGCAGCTTGGTATTTGGGAACACCGGGGAGCTGTTTTTT. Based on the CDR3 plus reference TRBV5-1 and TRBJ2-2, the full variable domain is KAGVTQTPRYLIKTRGQQVTLSCSPISGHRSVSWYQQTPGQGLQFLFEYFSETQRNKGNFPGRFSGRQFSNSRSEMNVSTLELGDSALYLCASSLVFGNTGELFFGEGSRLTVL.

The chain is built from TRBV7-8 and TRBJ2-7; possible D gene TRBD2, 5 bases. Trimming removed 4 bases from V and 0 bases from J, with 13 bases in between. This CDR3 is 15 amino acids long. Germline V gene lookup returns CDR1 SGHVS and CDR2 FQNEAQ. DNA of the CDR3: TGTGCCAGCAGCTCCGGGATTCGAAGCTCCTACGAGCAGTACTTC. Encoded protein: CASSSGIRSSYEQYF.